The TCR beta chain under discussion was sequenced for a study of T cells in Graves' hyperthyroidism and ophthalmopathy. About the study: Blood from the periphery was taken at initial diagnosis, before any treatment. Study-wide points: Stable hyperthyroidism was told apart from ophthalmopathy by a model built on 13 V-J features.

The germline V gene encodes CDR1 DFQATT and CDR2 SNEGSKA (reference sequence). Trimming at V came to 4 bases and at J to 9 bases, leaving 7 bases not matched to a gene. CDR3 length: 14 residues. This clonotype showed up many times. What it binds is not known. What was amplified from RNA transcripts were TCR beta CDR3 regions. During a first-round RT-PCR of the TCR CDR3, the HTBI primer set was used. TCRdb called the multiplex PCR reads again in MiXCR, with one record for every CDR3 protein. This table has about 370,000 distinct CDR3 sequences, roughly 15% appearing once. This sequence originates from a woman aged 55-70 years with Graves' ophthalmopathy. The sequencing input was blood. The genes are TRBV20-1 and TRBJ2-1, with 12 positions matching TRBD1. This CDR3 is CSAIGTGGLGEQFF. For the CDR3, the DNA is TGCAGTGCTATCGGGACAGGGGGCTTGGGTGAGCAGTTCTTC.